The 28 T cell receptor beta chains in this list originate from one sample, sequenced in a study of shared clonotypes between healthy human individuals. The method was immunoSEQ multiplex PCR; TCRdb's version includes in-frame clones alone and lacks a portion of them. The profile shows hundreds of thousands of clones, around 96% of them singletons. Sequencing input: memory CD8+ T cells sorted from blood. Subset given: CD45RO+ cells pooled with CCR7-negative TemRA cells. The receptors derive from a man under 40 in good health.

The genes are TRBV18 and TRBJ2-1, with TRBD1 matching 7 bases. The germline CDR1 and CDR2 sequences are KGHSH and LQKENI. The junction had 1 base not matched to a gene; V was cut back by 2 bases and J by 6 bases. The CDR3 is made up of 13 amino acids. CDR3: CASSPDRANEQFF. The DNA for the CDR3 is TGTGCCAGCTCACCAGACAGGGCCAATGAGCAGTTCTTC.

Regarding this clone: The junction and the germline gene differ at one end; a read error may be behind it. CDR3: CASSLRRGDEQYF. CDR3 DNA: TGTGCTAGCAGCTTAAGAAGGGGGGACGAGCAGTACTTC. The chain employs TRBV7-7 and TRBJ2-7; D is perhaps TRBD1 or TRBD2 (6 bases each). The CDR3 is 13 residues long. Germline V lookup: CDR1 SSHAT, CDR2 FNYEAQ (reference sequence).

The rearrangement links TRBV4-2 to TRBJ2-1; 10 nucleotides align to TRBD2. This CDR3 has 15 residues. The germline gives CDR1 LGHNA, CDR2 YNFKEQ. With 1 base clipped from V and 7 bases from J, the junction kept 4 bases outside the gene matches. The chain's CDR3 is CASSQGASGSNEQFF. CDR3 coding DNA: TGTGCCAGCAGCCAAGGGGCTAGCGGGAGTAATGAGCAGTTCTTC.

The V call is TRBV10-3, the J call TRBJ2-1; TRBD1 aligns across 8 bases. Germline CDR1 is ENHRY and CDR2 is SYGVKD. The CDR3 runs 17 residues. Trimming cost V 0 bases and J 8 bases; bases outside gene matches: 12. CDR3 in amino acids: CAISESGRHTTGDEQFF. The CDR3 nucleotides are TGTGCCATCAGTGAGTCGGGACGACACACGACAGGGGATGAGCAGTTCTTC.

The chain links TRBV9 to TRBJ2-2; D gene uncertain. Trimming shortened V by 0 bases and J by 3 bases, and 9 bases separated the two germline ends. The CDR3 is 15 amino acids. Germline values: CDR1 SGDLS, CDR2 YYNGEE. As DNA, the CDR3 is TGTGCCAGCAGCGTAGCCCCAATTTACACCGGGGAGCTGTTTTTT. Translating gives CASSVAPIYTGELFF.

V gene TRBV5-6 combines with J gene TRBJ2-7; D unclear. The CDR3 is 16 amino acids. Trimming pared 2 bases from V and 0 bases from J, leaving 15 bases between. Germline V CDR1 and CDR2: SGHDT, YYEEEE. The DNA of the CDR3 is TGTGCCAGCAGCTTAAGGGCCAGGCTTACCTCCTACGAGCAGTACTTC. Translation: CASSLRARLTSYEQYF.

The J gene is TRBJ1-2, the V gene TRBV27, with 11 bases that match TRBD1. The CDR3 extends over 17 amino acids. Germline loops: CDR1 MNHEY, CDR2 SMNVEV (reference sequence). V was clipped by 6 bases and J by 8 bases; unmatched bases: 17. The CDR3 DNA reads TGTGCCAGCAGCCGCACCGGGACAGGGGGACTAGGAAGAGGCTACACCTTC. The encoded protein is CASSRTGTGGLGRGYTF.

The chain links TRBV5-8 to TRBJ2-5; the match to TRBD1 covers 12 bases. Germline V CDR1 and CDR2: SGHTS, YDEGEE. J was trimmed by 5 bases and V by 3 bases; bases with no gene match: 11. This CDR3 comprises 17 residues. The CDR3 DNA reads as TGTGCCAGCAGCTCGGACCCGGGACAGGGGGCGATGGAGACCCAGTACTTC. It is translated as CASSSDPGQGAMETQYF.

The chain recombines TRBV6-5 with TRBJ2-2; no clear D gene. Germline CDR1 MNHEY, CDR2 SVGAGI. V was cut by 1 base and J by 7 bases, with 7 bases left in between. The CDR3 covers 13 residues. The DNA of the CDR3 is TGTGCCAGCAGTTACTTGTCCGGCGGGGAGCTGTTTTTT. Protein sequence: CASSYLSGGELFF.

V usage is TRBV4-1 and J usage is TRBJ2-1; D call uncertain. The germline V and J ends were trimmed by 0 bases and 3 bases, with 12 bases remaining between them. CDR1 and CDR2 from the germline V gene are MGHRA and YSYEKL. The CDR3 runs 16 residues. CDR3 residues: CASSQDPRTNYNEQFF. The CDR3 DNA sequence: TGCGCCAGCAGCCAAGATCCCCGTACGAACTACAATGAGCAGTTCTTC.

CDR3 in amino acids: CASSSWDQSSYEQYF. The CDR3 DNA reads as TGTGCCAGCAGTTCTTGGGACCAAAGCTCCTACGAGCAGTACTTC. The rearrangement joins TRBV28 to TRBJ2-7; D is possibly TRBD1 or TRBD2 (5 bases each). V was trimmed by 4 bases and J by 0 bases, leaving 13 bases between them. Germline CDR1 is MDHEN and CDR2 is SYDVKM. The CDR3 totals 15 residues.

This clone was observed a few times. The chain's CDR3 is CASSLRRVTDTQYF. The CDR3 DNA is TGTGCCAGCAGCTTGAGACGGGTTACGGATACGCAGTATTTT. The genes are TRBV7-8 and TRBJ2-3; D unclear. Germline values: CDR1 SGHVS, CDR2 FQNEAQ. Trimming removed 3 bases at V and 6 bases at J, with 13 bases between. The CDR3 sequence is 14 residues long.

CDR3 nucleotides: TGCGCCAGCAGCTCGCAGTCTAGCTCCTACAATGAGCAGTTCTTC. Its protein is CASSSQSSSYNEQFF. The chain combines TRBV5-1 with TRBJ2-1; D call uncertain. With 3 bases removed from V and 0 bases from J, the gap between germline ends came to 10 bases. The CDR3 loop spans 15 amino acids. Looked up from germline, CDR1 is SGHRS and CDR2 is YFSETQ.

V gene TRBV2 combines with J gene TRBJ1-2; tentatively, D is TRBD1 (5 bases). This CDR3 contains 13 residues. V dropped 6 bases and J dropped 5 bases, with 13 bases sitting between them. CDR1 and CDR2 (germline): SNHLY, FYNNEI. CDR3 sequence (DNA): TGTGCCAGCAGCAGGGAGGGCGTATATGGCTACACCTTC. Translation: CASSREGVYGYTF.

In DNA, the CDR3 is TGTGCCAGCAGCTCCCGACAGGGAGGAAGCACAGATACGCAGTATTTT. Protein: CASSSRQGGSTDTQYF. The chain uses TRBV9 and TRBJ2-3; TRBD1 might be the D (7 bases). CDR3 size: 16 residues. V was shortened by 4 bases and J by 0 bases, with 15 bases between the two germline ends. CDR1 and CDR2 from the germline V gene are SGDLS and YYNGEE.

This chain links TRBV5-4 with TRBJ2-5; D is possibly TRBD1 or TRBD2 (6 bases each). The V and J ends lost 0 bases and 3 bases respectively, with 12 bases between them. Germline loops: CDR1 SGHNT, CDR2 YYREEE (reference sequence). The CDR3 has 15 residues. The CDR3 reads CASSLEGGSKETQYF. The CDR3 coding sequence is TGTGCCAGCAGCTTGGAGGGGGGCTCGAAAGAGACCCAGTACTTC.

This sequence joins TRBV28 and TRBJ2-1, with 8 bases matching TRBD1. Trimming cost V 3 bases and J 10 bases; bases outside gene matches: 8. Germline values: CDR1 MDHEN, CDR2 SYDVKM. This CDR3 has 14 residues. CDR3 nucleotide sequence: TGTGCCAGCAGTTTCGGCGGACAGGGTAGAGAGCAGTTCTTC. This gives the protein CASSFGGQGREQFF.

The chain carries TRBV18 and TRBJ2-7, with 12 bases identical to TRBD2. Germline V gives CDR1 KGHSH, CDR2 LQKENI. The CDR3 extends over 14 amino acids. Unmatched junction bases numbered 5, after V lost 8 bases and J lost 3 bases. The CDR3 region is CASQRTSGDYEQYF. The CDR3 DNA follows: TGTGCCAGCCAACGGACTAGCGGGGACTACGAGCAGTACTTC.

This clone was recorded once. The rearrangement uses TRBV15 and TRBJ2-1; the match to TRBD2 covers 8 bases. The CDR3 totals 16 residues. Losses at the gene ends were 3 bases for V and 6 bases for J; bases not matched to a gene: 10. Germline-derived CDR1 and CDR2 are LNHNV and YYDKDF (reference sequence). This CDR3 is CATSSPRGLASNEQFF. The CDR3, as DNA: TGTGCCACCAGCAGCCCCAGAGGACTAGCCTCCAATGAGCAGTTCTTC.

The chain employs TRBV5-6 and TRBJ2-1; D gene ambiguous. Germline loops: CDR1 SGHDT, CDR2 YYEEEE. The CDR3 covers 12 residues. The V and J ends lost 0 bases and 10 bases respectively, with 8 bases between them. The CDR3 DNA is TGTGCCAGCAGCTTGGCTGAGCGCGAGCAGTTCTTC. Translating gives CASSLAEREQFF.

The chain uses TRBV19 and TRBJ1-5; 9 positions match TRBD1. V was clipped by 2 bases and J by 3 bases; unmatched bases: 5. Germline CDR1 reads LNHDA; CDR2 reads SQIVND (reference sequence). The CDR3 runs 16 residues. This CDR3 reads CASSIPRTGANQPQHF. The CDR3 DNA reads as TGTGCCAGTAGTATACCCAGGACAGGGGCCAATCAGCCCCAGCATTTT.

This rearrangement joins TRBV9 to TRBJ2-7, with D hard to call. Germline values: CDR1 SGDLS, CDR2 YYNGEE. V shed 5 bases and J shed 2 bases, with 17 bases lying between them. CDR3 length: 15 amino acids. CDR3 sequence reads: CASSSGRPSAYEQYF. CDR3 sequence (DNA): TGTGCCAGCAGTTCCGGACGTCCATCCGCCTACGAGCAGTACTTC.

This CDR3 is CASSYQGKLNTQYF. The CDR3 coding sequence is TGTGCCAGCAGTTATCAAGGTAAGTTGAATACGCAGTATTTT. The rearrangement uses TRBV6-5 and TRBJ2-3; D not resolved. CDR1 MNHEY and CDR2 SVGAGI come from the germline V gene. The CDR3 has 14 amino acids. The V and J ends lost 3 bases and 7 bases respectively, with 14 bases between them.

Only one count was recorded for this clone. The genes are TRBV9 and TRBJ2-5, with 8 bases matching TRBD2. The ends lost 0 bases at V and 4 bases at J; junction bases unmatched: 2. The germline V gene encodes CDR1 SGDLS and CDR2 YYNGEE. This CDR3 contains 14 residues. The CDR3 loop reads CASSVGSGRETQYF. The CDR3 nucleotides read TGTGCCAGCAGCGTAGGGAGCGGGAGAGAGACCCAGTACTTC.

V usage is TRBV5-4 and J usage is TRBJ2-3; 10 nucleotides agree with TRBD2. The CDR3 totals 14 residues. After removal of 3 bases from V and 7 bases from J, the junction contained 5 bases not matched to a gene. CDR1 and CDR2 (germline): SGHNT, YYREEE (reference sequence). The CDR3 DNA is TGTGCCAGCAGCTCCGGGACTAGCGTACATACGCAGTATTTT. Translating gives CASSSGTSVHTQYF.

The J gene is TRBJ1-4, the V gene TRBV6-1, with D possibly TRBD1 on 6 matching bases. CDR3 length: 12 amino acids. CDR1 is MNHNS, CDR2 SASEGT, per germline. V dropped 4 bases and J dropped 7 bases, with 7 bases sitting between them. The CDR3 loop reads CASSGDIEKLFF. CDR3 DNA: TGTGCCAGCAGTGGGGACATTGAAAAACTGTTTTTT.

This clone was seen a single time. This chain uses TRBV10-3 with TRBJ2-7; TRBD2 might be the D (6 bases). CDR1 and CDR2 (germline): ENHRY, SYGVKD. The CDR3 is 14 amino acids. V shed 0 bases and J shed 2 bases, with 8 bases lying between them. CDR3 in DNA: TGTGCCATCAGTGAGTCGTCGGGAGCCTACGAGCAGTACTTC. It specifies CAISESSGAYEQYF.

Points on this clone: Within the sample, other DNA sequences also encode this same CDR3. The chain links TRBV28 to TRBJ2-7; no firm D call. In germline, CDR1 is MDHEN, CDR2 SYDVKM. The CDR3 has 11 amino acids. Trimming removed 2 bases at V and 4 bases at J, with 3 bases between. The CDR3: CASSLKYEQYF. CDR3 coding DNA: TGTGCCAGCAGTTTAAAATACGAGCAGTACTTC.